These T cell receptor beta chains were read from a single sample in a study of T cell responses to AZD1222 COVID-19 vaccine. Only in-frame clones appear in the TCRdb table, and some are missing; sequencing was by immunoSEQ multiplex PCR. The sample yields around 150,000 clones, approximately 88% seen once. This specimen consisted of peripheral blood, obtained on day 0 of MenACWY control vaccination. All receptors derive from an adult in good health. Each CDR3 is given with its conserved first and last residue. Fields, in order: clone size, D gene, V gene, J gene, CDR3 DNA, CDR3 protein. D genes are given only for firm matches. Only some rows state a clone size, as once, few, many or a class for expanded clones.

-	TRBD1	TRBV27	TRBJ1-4	TGTGCCAGCAGTTTATCAGGGGACAGTCGCGAAAAACTGTTTTTT	CASSLSGDSREKLFF
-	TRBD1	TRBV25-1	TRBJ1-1	TGTGCCAGCAGTGATCCTACAGGGGTGAACACTGAAGCTTTCTTT	CASSDPTGVNTEAFF
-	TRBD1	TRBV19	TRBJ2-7	TGTGCCAGTAGTACATCGGGACAGGGGTACTACGAGCAGTACTTC	CASSTSGQGYYEQYF
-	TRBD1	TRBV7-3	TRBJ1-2	TGTGCCTCCGGGACAGGGAGCGGCTATGGCTACACCTTC	CASGTGSGYGYTF
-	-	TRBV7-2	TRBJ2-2	TGTGCCAGCAGCCGGCATGCCCCTCAAACCACCGGGGAGCTGTTTTTT	CASSRHAPQTTGELFF
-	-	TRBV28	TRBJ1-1	TGTGCCAGTAACCCACAGGGAGGGACTGAAGCTTTCTTT	CASNPQGGTEAFF
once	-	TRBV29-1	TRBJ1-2	TGCAGCGCTGACCCCTATGGCTACACCTTC	CSADPYGYTF
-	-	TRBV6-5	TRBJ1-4	TGTGCCAGCAGTTACTCGGTCAGCCCTGGGGATGAAAAACTGTTTTTT	CASSYSVSPGDEKLFF
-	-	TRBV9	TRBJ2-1	TGTGCCAGCAGCGTAGAACAGCTTCACAATGAGCAGTTCTTC	CASSVEQLHNEQFF
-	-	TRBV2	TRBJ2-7	TGTGCCAGCGGGGGCCTCCGCGAGCAGTACTTC	CASGGLREQYF
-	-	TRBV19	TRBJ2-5	TGTGCCAGTAGTACCTCAAACAGGGTCCGAGAGACCCAGTACTTC	CASSTSNRVRETQYF
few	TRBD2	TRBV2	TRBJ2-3	TGTGCCAGCCCAGCTAGCGGGGGGTCAGATACGCAGTATTTT	CASPASGGSDTQYF
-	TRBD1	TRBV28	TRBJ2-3	TGTGCCAGCAGTTTAGGCGACAGGGATGACACGCAGTATTTT	CASSLGDRDDTQYF
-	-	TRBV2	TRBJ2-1	TGTGCCAGCTATACGCCCTCTGTCTACAATGAGCAGTTCTTC	CASYTPSVYNEQFF
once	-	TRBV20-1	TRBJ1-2	TGCAGTGCTAGTCTCCGACTTGGGTATGGCTACACCTTC	CSASLRLGYGYTF
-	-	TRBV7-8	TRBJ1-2	TGTGCCAGCAGCTTAGCGCGACAGAGGCCCTACACCTTC	CASSLARQRPYTF
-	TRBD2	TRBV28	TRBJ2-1	TGTGCCAGCAGAGGCGGGAGCCCCTACAATGAGCAGTTCTTC	CASRGGSPYNEQFF
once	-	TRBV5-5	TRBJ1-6	TGTGCCAGCAGCTTGGAGCCAGGGCGTAATTCACCCCTCCACTTT	CASSLEPGRNSPLHF
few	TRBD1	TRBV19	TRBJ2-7	TGTGCCAGCGGACAGGTAGGCAGCGAGCAGTACTTC	CASGQVGSEQYF
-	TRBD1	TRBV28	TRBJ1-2	TGTGCCAGCAGGAGGGGACAGGGGGATTACTACACCTTC	CASRRGQGDYYTF
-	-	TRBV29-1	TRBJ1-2	TGCAGCGTTGAAGAGGTAGACTATGGCTACACCTTC	CSVEEVDYGYTF
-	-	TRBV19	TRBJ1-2	TGTGCCAGTACCCCGACAGGAATAAACTATGGCTACACCTTC	CASTPTGINYGYTF
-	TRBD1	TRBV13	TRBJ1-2	TGTGCCAGCAGCCATTACCGGACAGGCCCGAGCTATGGCTACACCTTC	CASSHYRTGPSYGYTF
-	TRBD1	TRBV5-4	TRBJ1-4	TGTGCCAGCAGTTGGCGCAGGGGGGCGGGTGAAAAACTGTTTTTT	CASSWRRGAGEKLFF
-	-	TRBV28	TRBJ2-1	TGTGCCAGCAGTCCCACGGGCCCGAGAAATGAGCAGTTCTTC	CASSPTGPRNEQFF
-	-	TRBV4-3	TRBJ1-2	TGCGCCAGCAGCCCCTCCTCAGGAGGAAGTTATGGCTACACCTTC	CASSPSSGGSYGYTF
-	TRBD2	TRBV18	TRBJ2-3	TGTGCCAGCTCACCGCCTAGCGGGAGAGGGGATACGCAGTATTTT	CASSPPSGRGDTQYF
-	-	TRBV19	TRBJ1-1	TGTGCCAGTTGGGGACCCTCGCTCACTGAAGCTTTCTTT	CASWGPSLTEAFF
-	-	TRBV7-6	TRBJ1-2	TGTGCCAGCAGCTTAGAGCACGGGGACCCACGTGGCTACACCTTC	CASSLEHGDPRGYTF
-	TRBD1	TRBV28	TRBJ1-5	TGTGCCAGCAGTACAGGGGGCCGGCAGCCCCAGCATTTT	CASSTGGRQPQHF
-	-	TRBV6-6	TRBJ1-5	TGTGCCAGCAATAGGGGGGGGCCCCAGCATTTT	CASNRGGPQHF
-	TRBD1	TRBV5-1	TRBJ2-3	TGCGCCAGCAGCTTACAGGGGGCCGGCACAGATACGCAGTATTTT	CASSLQGAGTDTQYF
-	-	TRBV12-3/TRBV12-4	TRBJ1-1	TGTGCCAGCAGTTTGTGGCAGAACACTGAAGCTTTCTTT	CASSLWQNTEAFF
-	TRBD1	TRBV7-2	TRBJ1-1	TGTGCCAGCAGCTTACGGCTCGGACAGGGGGGAACTGAAGCTTTCTTT	CASSLRLGQGGTEAFF
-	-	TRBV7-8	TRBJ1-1	TGTGCCAGCCATCGCTTAGGCAGACGGAACACTGAAGCTTTCTTT	CASHRLGRRNTEAFF
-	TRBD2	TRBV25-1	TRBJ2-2	TGTGCTAGCGGGAGGGGGAGCGGGGAGCTGTTTTTT	CASGRGSGELFF
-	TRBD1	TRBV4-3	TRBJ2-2	TGCGCCAGCAGCCTGGACAGGGCGAACACCGGGGAGCTGTTTTTT	CASSLDRANTGELFF
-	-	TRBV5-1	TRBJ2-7	TGCGCCAGCAGTCCCCGGGGCAGCACCTACGAGCAGTACTTC	CASSPRGSTYEQYF
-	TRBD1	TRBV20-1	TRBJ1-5	TGCAGTGCTAGTCCGGGGACAGCCGGAAAAAATCAGCCCCAGCATTTT	CSASPGTAGKNQPQHF
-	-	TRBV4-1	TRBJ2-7	TGCGCCAGCAGCCTGATCAGGGGGGGTTACGAGCAGTACTTC	CASSLIRGGYEQYF
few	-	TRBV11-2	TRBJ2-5	TGTGCCAGCAGCTTAAACAATCAAGAGACCCAGTACTTC	CASSLNNQETQYF
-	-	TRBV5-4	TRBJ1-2	TGTGCCACCACCTCGGGCGGGGCTAACTATGGCTACACCTTC	CATTSGGANYGYTF
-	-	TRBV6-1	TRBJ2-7	TGTGCCAGCAGTGAAGGGGGACTTGCCTACGAGCAGTACTTC	CASSEGGLAYEQYF
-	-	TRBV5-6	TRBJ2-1	TGTGCCAGCAGCGCGGGACGGGCGGAGCAGTTCTTC	CASSAGRAEQFF
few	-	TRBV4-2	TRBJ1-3	TGTGCCAGCAGCCAAGATCAGAGGGCTGGAAACACCATATATTTT	CASSQDQRAGNTIYF
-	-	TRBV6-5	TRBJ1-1	TGTGCCAGCAACAGGGCGCGGACTGAAGCTTTCTTT	CASNRARTEAFF
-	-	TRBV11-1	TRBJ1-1	TGTGCCAGCAGCCCTGACACTGAAGCTTTCTTT	CASSPDTEAFF
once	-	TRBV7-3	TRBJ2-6	TGTGCCAGCAGCTTATCCAGCTCCAACGTCCTGACTTTC	CASSLSSSNVLTF
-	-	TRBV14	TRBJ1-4	TGTGCCAGCAGCCCCCCCCGGGAAGCAACTAATGAAAAACTGTTTTTT	CASSPPREATNEKLFF
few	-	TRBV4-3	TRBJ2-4	TGCGCCAGCAGCCAAGAGGCCGGTATGGGCCAGGGAAACATTCAGTACTTC	CASSQEAGMGQGNIQYF
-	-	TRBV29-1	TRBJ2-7	TGCAGCGTTGAACCGAGACAAGGCGAGCAGTACTTC	CSVEPRQGEQYF
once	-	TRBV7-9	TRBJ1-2	TGTGCCAGCAGCAATAACTATGGCTACACCTTC	CASSNNYGYTF
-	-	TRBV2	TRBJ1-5	TGTGCCAGCAGTGAAGGTCCCAACCGAGGCCAGCCCCAGCATTTT	CASSEGPNRGQPQHF
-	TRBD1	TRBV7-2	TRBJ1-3	TGTGCCAGCAGCTTAGAAATGACAGGGTACCGAAACACCATATATTTT	CASSLEMTGYRNTIYF
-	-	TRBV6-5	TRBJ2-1	TGTGCCAGCAGATCGGGACTGGACTCCTACAATGAGCAGTTCTTC	CASRSGLDSYNEQFF
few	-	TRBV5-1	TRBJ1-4	TGCGCCAGCAGCTTGGCCCGCGGGGCGGGTGGACTCGGTGCAACTAATGAAAAACTGTTTTTT	CASSLARGAGGLGATNEKLFF
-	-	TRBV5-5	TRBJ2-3	TGTGCCAGCAGCTTGGGGTACTTGGATACGCAGTATTTT	CASSLGYLDTQYF
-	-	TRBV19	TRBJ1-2	TGTGCCAGTAGTATAGGAGGCAGCCGGGGAGGCTACACCTTC	CASSIGGSRGGYTF
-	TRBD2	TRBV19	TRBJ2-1	TGTGCCAGTAGGGGTTCGAGCGGGAGGGCCCAGTACAATGAGCAGTTCTTC	CASRGSSGRAQYNEQFF